This TCR beta chain was identified in a study of blood T cell repertoires in COVID-19. Study at large: Samples of COVID-19 (acute and convalescent) were obtained from the United States, Italy and Spain. The cDNA or gDNA used as material had been derived from T cells, B-cell-depleted T cells, or PBMCs.

Study processing details: The assay estimated nucleated cells by amplifying reference gene primers. Some clones are missing from TCRdb's copy, which holds only in-frame ones; the method was immunoSEQ multiplex PCR. The V and J calls and clone size come from that table; D and trimming were worked out from the DNA. The sample holds over 45,000 clones, approximately 80% seen once. Input material: peripheral blood. The clonotype comes from a human donor with active or convalescent COVID-19. The donor label of this sample is uncertain.

The CDR3 region has the DNA TGTGCCAGTAGTCAGCGGGACGGAGACTACGAGCAGTACTTC. Protein: CASSQRDGDYEQYF. The chain couples TRBV19 to TRBJ2-7; TRBD2 matches at 7 bases. This CDR3 is built from 14 residues. Germline V CDR1 and CDR2: LNHDA, SQIVND (reference sequence). The trim removed 5 bases at V and 3 bases at J, leaving 7 bases unmatched.